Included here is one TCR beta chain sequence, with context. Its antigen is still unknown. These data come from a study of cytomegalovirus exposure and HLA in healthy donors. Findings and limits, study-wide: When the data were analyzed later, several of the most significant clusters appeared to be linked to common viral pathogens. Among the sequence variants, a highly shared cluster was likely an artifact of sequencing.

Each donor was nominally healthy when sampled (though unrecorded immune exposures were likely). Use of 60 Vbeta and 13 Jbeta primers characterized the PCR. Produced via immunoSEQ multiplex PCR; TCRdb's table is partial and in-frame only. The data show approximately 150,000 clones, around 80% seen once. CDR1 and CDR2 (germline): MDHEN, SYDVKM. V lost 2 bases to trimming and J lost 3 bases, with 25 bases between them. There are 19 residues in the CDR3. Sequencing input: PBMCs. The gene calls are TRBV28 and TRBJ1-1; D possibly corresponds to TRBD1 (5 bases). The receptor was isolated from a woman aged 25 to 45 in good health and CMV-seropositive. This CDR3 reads CASSLPGGTPAPGDTEAFF. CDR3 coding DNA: TGTGCCAGCAGTTTACCCGGGGGAACGCCGGCCCCCGGGGACACTGAAGCTTTCTTT.